A selection of T cell receptor beta chains follows, all from one sample in a study of cytomegalovirus exposure and HLA in healthy donors. Generated by immunoSEQ multiplex PCR, the TCRdb table keeps only in-frame clones and is missing some. The table includes about 190,000 clones, around four fifths detected once. The sequenced sample was PBMCs. The receptor source for this set is a woman aged 18-35 years in good health and CMV-seronegative. Both conserved end residues are part of each CDR3. Each record gives: clone size, V gene, D gene, J gene, CDR3 protein, CDR3 DNA. The D gene is left open where the match is weak. The size entry is marked missing in some rows and otherwise reads once, few, many or a size class.

size: .
V: TRBV5-1
D: .
J: TRBJ2-1
CDR3: CASSLGAGSYNEQFF
DNA: TGCGCCAGCAGCTTGGGAGCAGGGTCCTACAATGAGCAGTTCTTC

size: .
V: TRBV7-3
D: .
J: TRBJ2-4
CDR3: CASSQGGTKNIQYF
DNA: TGTGCCAGCAGCCAGGGGGGAACCAAAAACATTCAGTACTTC

size: .
V: TRBV9
D: .
J: TRBJ2-7
CDR3: CASSVAAGSYEQYF
DNA: TGTGCCAGCAGCGTAGCGGCCGGGAGCTACGAGCAGTACTTC

size: few
V: TRBV5-1
D: .
J: TRBJ2-3
CDR3: CASSRWTATGTDTQYF
DNA: TGCGCCAGCAGCCGATGGACAGCAACAGGCACAGATACGCAGTATTTT

size: .
V: TRBV30
D: TRBD1
J: TRBJ1-5
CDR3: CAWSVGTGGFSNQPQHF
DNA: TGTGCCTGGAGTGTAGGGACAGGGGGCTTTAGCAATCAGCCCCAGCATTTT

size: once
V: TRBV10-3
D: TRBD2
J: TRBJ2-7
CDR3: CAIRGKLAGVEQYF
DNA: TGTGCCATCAGAGGAAAACTAGCGGGAGTCGAGCAGTACTTC

size: .
V: TRBV28
D: .
J: TRBJ1-2
CDR3: CASIEGSNYGYTF
DNA: TGTGCCAGCATCGAGGGTTCTAACTATGGCTACACCTTC

size: once
V: TRBV9
D: .
J: TRBJ1-2
CDR3: CASSPQGITYGYTF
DNA: TGTGCCAGCAGCCCACAGGGTATAACCTATGGCTACACCTTC

size: .
V: TRBV29-1
D: TRBD1
J: TRBJ2-5
CDR3: CSANRDSQETQYF
DNA: TGCAGCGCCAACCGGGACAGCCAGGAGACCCAGTACTTC

size: .
V: TRBV5-6
D: TRBD1
J: TRBJ2-2
CDR3: CASRLTGSLTGELFF
DNA: TGTGCCAGCAGACTGACAGGGAGCCTGACCGGGGAGCTGTTTTTT

size: .
V: TRBV29-1
D: .
J: TRBJ1-1
CDR3: CSVVGSYTEAFF
DNA: TGCAGCGTTGTCGGGAGTTACACTGAAGCTTTCTTT

size: .
V: TRBV5-8
D: TRBD1
J: TRBJ1-2
CDR3: CASSEGQLDGYTF
DNA: TGTGCCAGCAGCGAGGGACAGCTCGATGGCTACACCTTC

size: .
V: TRBV30
D: .
J: TRBJ1-1
CDR3: CAWSVGGNTEAFF
DNA: TGTGCCTGGAGTGTAGGGGGGAACACTGAAGCTTTCTTT

size: .
V: TRBV7-2
D: .
J: TRBJ2-2
CDR3: CASSLAGQNTGELFF
DNA: TGTGCCAGCAGCTTAGCGGGACAAAACACCGGGGAGCTGTTTTTT

size: few
V: TRBV7-9
D: .
J: TRBJ2-1
CDR3: CAAEAGHNEQFF
DNA: TGTGCCGCGGAGGCGGGACACAATGAGCAGTTCTTC

size: once
V: TRBV29-1
D: TRBD2
J: TRBJ2-7
CDR3: CSVGPSGSYEQYF
DNA: TGCAGCGTTGGTCCCAGCGGGAGTTACGAGCAGTACTTC

size: .
V: TRBV19
D: TRBD1
J: TRBJ2-7
CDR3: CASSDNAGTGGGEQYF
DNA: TGTGCCAGTAGTGACAACGCCGGGACAGGGGGTGGCGAGCAGTACTTC

size: once
V: TRBV7-6
D: TRBD1
J: TRBJ1-6
CDR3: CASSLTTGTGGNSPLHF
DNA: TGTGCCAGCAGCTTAACCACCGGGACAGGGGGCAATTCACCCCTCCACTTT

size: few
V: TRBV11-2
D: .
J: TRBJ2-4
CDR3: CASSLVSHTYF
DNA: TGTGCCAGCAGCTTAGTGAGTCATACGTACTTC

size: .
V: TRBV5-1
D: TRBD1
J: TRBJ1-1
CDR3: CASSRLDRGTSEAFF
DNA: TGCGCCAGCAGTCGTCTGGACAGGGGAACCTCTGAAGCTTTCTTT

size: few
V: TRBV7-8
D: .
J: TRBJ2-7
CDR3: CASSSVGTSYEQYF
DNA: TGTGCCAGCAGCTCCGTCGGGACATCCTACGAGCAGTACTTC

size: .
V: TRBV5-8
D: TRBD1
J: TRBJ2-5
CDR3: CASNRDRLGETQYF
DNA: TGTGCCAGCAACCGGGACAGGCTAGGGGAGACCCAGTACTTC

size: .
V: TRBV27
D: .
J: TRBJ2-1
CDR3: CASSLRETPYNEQFF
DNA: TGTGCCAGCAGTTTACGGGAGACGCCCTACAATGAGCAGTTCTTC

size: .
V: TRBV11-2
D: .
J: TRBJ2-1
CDR3: CASSLGGRGGETYNEQFF
DNA: TGTGCCAGCAGCTTAGGGGGTCGGGGCGGGGAGACCTACAATGAGCAGTTCTTC

size: once
V: TRBV7-3
D: TRBD1
J: TRBJ2-7
CDR3: CASSLGQGAYEQYF
DNA: TGTGCCAGCAGCCTCGGACAGGGGGCCTACGAGCAGTACTTC

size: .
V: TRBV6-5
D: .
J: TRBJ1-5
CDR3: CASSWSGASNQPQHF
DNA: TGTGCCAGCAGTTGGTCAGGGGCCAGCAATCAGCCCCAGCATTTT

size: few
V: TRBV19
D: TRBD2
J: TRBJ2-7
CDR3: CASSIDGASGTYEQYF
DNA: TGTGCCAGTAGTATAGACGGGGCTAGCGGAACCTACGAGCAGTACTTC

size: once
V: TRBV10-1
D: .
J: TRBJ2-5
CDR3: CASSESPVIETQYF
DNA: TGCGCCAGCAGTGAGTCTCCAGTCATAGAGACCCAGTACTTC

size: once
V: TRBV28
D: TRBD1
J: TRBJ1-4
CDR3: CASSPGDRVGEKLFF
DNA: TGTGCCAGCAGCCCTGGGGACAGGGTGGGCGAAAAACTGTTTTTT

size: .
V: TRBV7-9
D: TRBD1
J: TRBJ1-2
CDR3: CASSVTGGYYGYTF
DNA: TGTGCCAGCAGCGTGACAGGGGGCTACTATGGCTACACCTTC

size: .
V: TRBV19
D: TRBD1
J: TRBJ2-2
CDR3: CASSTGTANTGELFF
DNA: TGTGCCAGTAGTACCGGGACAGCAAACACCGGGGAGCTGTTTTTT

size: .
V: TRBV7-8
D: TRBD1
J: TRBJ2-7
CDR3: CASSLRQGPSYEQYF
DNA: TGTGCCAGCAGCTTAAGACAGGGGCCCTCCTACGAGCAGTACTTC

size: .
V: TRBV6-6
D: .
J: TRBJ2-4
CDR3: CASSGGRTQAKNIQYF
DNA: TGTGCCAGCAGTGGGGGCCGGACCCAAGCCAAAAACATTCAGTACTTC

size: .
V: TRBV7-2
D: TRBD1
J: TRBJ1-6
CDR3: CASSQGQGHGSALHF
DNA: TGTGCCAGCAGCCAAGGACAGGGCCACGGTTCAGCCCTCCACTTT

size: .
V: TRBV27
D: .
J: TRBJ1-2
CDR3: CASSLRQNYGYTF
DNA: TGTGCCAGCAGTTTAAGACAGAACTATGGCTACACCTTC

size: .
V: TRBV5-5
D: TRBD1
J: TRBJ1-6
CDR3: CASSPGTGPSPLHF
DNA: TGTGCCAGCAGCCCTGGGACAGGGCCTTCACCCCTCCACTTT

size: .
V: TRBV5-6
D: .
J: TRBJ2-2
CDR3: CASSLEVGGVTGELFF
DNA: TGTGCCAGCAGCTTGGAGGTGGGAGGAGTGACCGGGGAGCTGTTTTTT

size: few
V: TRBV6-5
D: TRBD1
J: TRBJ1-1
CDR3: CASSRDRAEVEAFF
DNA: TGTGCCAGCAGTCGGGACAGGGCTGAGGTTGAAGCTTTCTTT

size: .
V: TRBV7-9
D: TRBD1
J: TRBJ1-1
CDR3: CASSLTIVPGQVRGTEAFF
DNA: TGTGCCAGCAGCTTAACCATCGTCCCGGGACAGGTAAGGGGCACTGAAGCTTTCTTT

size: .
V: TRBV6-5
D: TRBD2
J: TRBJ2-1
CDR3: CASSAGTSAGNEQFF
DNA: TGTGCCAGCAGTGCCGGGACTAGCGCTGGAAATGAGCAGTTCTTC

size: .
V: TRBV6-5
D: .
J: TRBJ1-1
CDR3: CASRGALKAFF
DNA: TGTGCCAGCAGGGGGGCGTTAAAAGCTTTCTTT

size: .
V: TRBV18
D: TRBD2
J: TRBJ2-5
CDR3: CASSPPGLAGEETQYF
DNA: TGTGCCAGCTCACCACCCGGACTAGCGGGAGAGGAGACCCAGTACTTC

size: .
V: TRBV15
D: TRBD2
J: TRBJ2-1
CDR3: CATSEREVDEQFF
DNA: TGTGCCACCAGTGAGCGGGAGGTCGATGAGCAGTTCTTC

size: .
V: TRBV9
D: TRBD2
J: TRBJ2-5
CDR3: CASSGGLAVQETQYF
DNA: TGTGCCAGCAGCGGGGGACTAGCGGTACAAGAGACCCAGTACTTC

size: few
V: TRBV19
D: TRBD2
J: TRBJ2-7
CDR3: CASNPGGPVEQYF
DNA: TGTGCCAGTAACCCGGGAGGGCCGGTGGAGCAGTACTTC

size: .
V: TRBV5-1
D: .
J: TRBJ2-7
CDR3: CASSLGQEQYF
DNA: TGCGCCAGCAGCTTGGGGCAGGAGCAGTACTTC

size: .
V: TRBV6-6
D: TRBD1
J: TRBJ2-1
CDR3: CASSYPRGLNEQFF
DNA: TGTGCCAGCAGCTATCCCAGGGGGTTAAATGAGCAGTTCTTC

size: few
V: TRBV7-6
D: .
J: TRBJ2-7
CDR3: CASSLGVDRGGSSYEQYF
DNA: TGTGCCAGCAGCTTAGGGGTGGACCGGGGTGGAAGCTCCTACGAGCAGTACTTC

size: .
V: TRBV19
D: .
J: TRBJ2-1
CDR3: CASSTVDFSSYNEQFF
DNA: TGTGCCAGTAGTACCGTGGACTTCAGCTCCTACAATGAGCAGTTCTTC

size: .
V: TRBV10-2
D: TRBD2
J: TRBJ2-5
CDR3: CASRLAGGPETQYF
DNA: TGCGCCAGCCGGCTAGCGGGGGGCCCCGAGACCCAGTACTTC

size: .
V: TRBV18
D: .
J: TRBJ2-5
CDR3: CASSPLRTAAEETQYF
DNA: TGTGCCAGCTCACCACTCCGGACAGCTGCGGAAGAGACCCAGTACTTC

size: .
V: TRBV11-2
D: .
J: TRBJ2-5
CDR3: CASSLVDYAPETQYF
DNA: TGTGCCAGCAGCTTAGTAGACTATGCCCCGGAGACCCAGTACTTC

size: .
V: TRBV7-8
D: TRBD1
J: TRBJ2-7
CDR3: CASSRDRGDEQYF
DNA: TGTGCCAGCAGCCGGGACAGGGGAGACGAGCAGTACTTC

size: .
V: TRBV9
D: TRBD1
J: TRBJ2-4
CDR3: CASSSPGDRGTKNIQYF
DNA: TGTGCCAGCAGCTCCCCGGGAGACAGGGGAACCAAAAACATTCAGTACTTC